This T cell receptor (beta chain) stems from a study of CD8+ T cells in alopecia areata. As for the study in general: Treated patients' severity was scored by percentage of affected scalp area.

The treatment is: oral pan-JAK inhibitor, 5-10 mg twice daily. PBMCs yielded sorted CD4+ and CD8+ T cells. The sequencing template was cDNA reverse transcribed from extracted RNA. The method was immunoSEQ multiplex PCR; TCRdb's version includes in-frame clones alone and lacks a portion of them. The table includes approximately 180,000 clones, approximately 53% detected once. Findings and caveats of the study: Normal scalp showed lower clonality than lesional scalp, especially alopecia totalis/universalis.

Germline V gives CDR1 SQVTM, CDR2 ANQGSEA. This CDR3 region has 14 residues. The V and J ends lost 1 base and 7 bases, in that order; junction bases with no gene match: 10. A remark on this clone: Its target is not known.

The sequence derives from a human donor with alopecia areata. V is TRBV29-1 and J is TRBJ2-7, with 7 bases lining up with TRBD1. Here the sequenced sample was CD8+ T cells sorted from blood, taken at week 24, from a patient treated with tofacitinib. The DNA of the CDR3 is TGCAGCGTTGAAGGGGGACAGACTAACGGAGAGCAGTACTTC. This encodes CSVEGGQTNGEQYF.